These 16 T cell receptor beta chains were all obtained from the same sample, sequenced in a study of cytomegalovirus exposure and HLA in healthy donors. A multiplex PCR was run with 60 Vbeta primers and 13 Jbeta primers. Sequenced by immunoSEQ multiplex PCR; TCRdb stores in-frame clones only, minus some. The data hold under 300,000 clones, with about 80% observed a single time. Sequencing was done on a sample of PBMCs. The receptors come from a woman aged 55-69 years in good health and CMV-seropositive.

This CDR3 is CASSLGGGSNQPQHF. The CDR3 DNA reads as TGTGCCAGCAGCTTAGGCGGGGGGAGCAATCAGCCCCAGCATTTT. The chain is built from TRBV11-2 and TRBJ1-5; a weak D match, TRBD1 (5 bases). Germline V CDR1 and CDR2: SGHAT, FQNNGV. The length of the CDR3 is 15 residues. V was trimmed by 1 base and J by 1 base, leaving 8 bases between them.

This clone was observed once. V and J are TRBV9 and TRBJ2-2; possible D gene TRBD1, 6 bases. The length of the CDR3 is 16 residues. The germline V gene encodes CDR1 SGDLS and CDR2 YYNGEE. Trimming cost V 6 bases and J 6 bases, with 21 bases left between them. DNA of the CDR3: TGTGCCAGCAACTACGGAACAGGGTCGCCAGCCGGGGAGCTGTTTTTT. Encoded protein: CASNYGTGSPAGELFF.

This sequence joins TRBV2 and TRBJ1-5; 7 bases line up with TRBD1. CDR3 size: 15 residues. Per the germline V gene, CDR1 is SNHLY and CDR2 is FYNNEI. The ends lost 7 bases at V and 3 bases at J; junction bases unmatched: 9. The chain's CDR3 is CASTPDRAINQPQHF. Written as DNA, the CDR3 is TGTGCCAGCACCCCTGACAGGGCCATCAATCAGCCCCAGCATTTT.

This chain joins TRBV11-1 and TRBJ2-7, with TRBD2 as a possible D gene (5 bases). Deletions cut 6 bases from V and 2 bases from J, with 11 bases between. Germline values: CDR1 SGHAT, CDR2 FQDESV (reference sequence). The CDR3 runs to 13 residues. The chain's CDR3 is CASRNHGTYEQYF. The CDR3 DNA follows: TGTGCCAGCAGGAACCACGGGACCTACGAGCAGTACTTC.

The CDR3: CASEGESTEAFF. The CDR3 DNA is TGTGCCAGCGAGGGGGAAAGCACTGAAGCTTTCTTT. V usage is TRBV7-9 and J usage is TRBJ1-1; D is possibly TRBD1 (6 bases). V lost 8 bases, J lost 4 bases, and 11 bases lay in between. The CDR3 has 12 amino acids. The V gene's germline CDR1 is SEHNR and CDR2 FQNEAQ (reference sequence).

The gene calls are TRBV15 and TRBJ2-2; TRBD2 matches 12 bases. The V and J ends lost 6 bases and 4 bases, in that order; junction bases with no gene match: 3. CDR1 is LNHNV and CDR2 is YYDKDF in the germline V gene (reference sequence). This CDR3 has 15 residues. Here the CDR3 DNA reads TGTGCCACCAGACTAGCGGGAGGTATCACCGGGGAGCTGTTTTTT. It yields the protein CATRLAGGITGELFF.

This clone was picked up a small number of times. This chain connects TRBV29-1 to TRBJ2-1; perhaps TRBD2 as D (5 bases). CDR1 is SQVTM and CDR2 is ANQGSEA in the germline V gene. The CDR3 consists of 12 residues. V was clipped by 3 bases and J by 9 bases, with 12 bases between them. The CDR3 coding sequence is TGCAGCGTTGAGCTTGCGGCGGGTGAGCAGTTCTTC. Its translation is CSVELAAGEQFF.

This chain links TRBV11-2 with TRBJ2-1; the D gene is possibly TRBD1 (6 bases). Trimming removed 8 bases from V and 9 bases from J, with 20 bases in between. Looked up from germline, CDR1 is SGHAT and CDR2 is FQNNGV. There are 14 residues in the CDR3. CDR3 residues: CASSPGVGSSEQFF. DNA for the CDR3: TGTGCCAGCTCCCCAGGGGTAGGATCGAGTGAGCAGTTCTTC.

This clone was detected a few times. The chain links TRBV7-3 to TRBJ2-5; tentative D call: TRBD2 (5 bases). This CDR3 is 14 amino acids long. Germline V gene lookup returns CDR1 SGHTA and CDR2 FQGTGA. Deletions cut 1 base from V and 11 bases from J, with 17 bases between. The CDR3 nucleotides read TGTGCCAGCAGCTTAAATGGACCCATGGAGGAGCAGTACTTC. This encodes CASSLNGPMEEQYF. The full variable domain, with the rest looked up from reference TRBV7-3 and TRBJ2-5, is GAGVSQTPSNKVTEKGKYVELRCDPISGHTALYWYRQSLGQGPEFLIYFQGTGAADDSGLPNDRFFAVRPEGSVSTLKIQRTERGDSAVYLCASSLNGPMEEQYFGPGTRLLVL.

The CDR3: CASSLQGATTGNTIYF. The CDR3 region has the DNA TGTGCCAGCAGCCTACAGGGGGCAACTACTGGAAACACCATATATTTT. The chain links TRBV7-6 to TRBJ1-3, with 9 bases fitting TRBD1. After removal of 5 bases from V and 2 bases from J, the junction contained 7 bases not matched to a gene. The CDR3 is 16 residues long. Germline-derived CDR1 and CDR2 are SGHVS and FNYEAQ.

This clone has only a few counts. This chain connects TRBV11-2 to TRBJ1-4; TRBD1 aligns across 11 bases. Germline CDR1 SGHAT, CDR2 FQNNGV. V trimming: 5 bases; J trimming: 7 bases; junction bases outside the gene matches: 3. This CDR3 spans 14 amino acids. The chain's CDR3 is CASSRTGGREKLFF. The DNA of the CDR3 is TGTGCCAGCAGCCGGACAGGGGGCCGTGAAAAACTGTTTTTT.

This chain uses TRBV4-2 with TRBJ2-2; TRBD2 agrees at 9 bases. Germline V gives CDR1 LGHNA, CDR2 YNFKEQ. The CDR3 is 17 amino acids. V trimming: 1 base; J trimming: 7 bases; junction bases outside the gene matches: 10. Here the CDR3 DNA reads TGTGCCAGCAGCCAAGGGGTGGGTAGCGGGAGTGACGGGGAGCTGTTTTTT. It yields the protein CASSQGVGSGSDGELFF.

The rearrangement links TRBV19 to TRBJ1-2; 7 bases match TRBD1. CDR3 size: 15 residues. V was clipped by 11 bases and J by 1 base; unmatched bases: 13. Germline loops: CDR1 LNHDA, CDR2 SQIVND (reference sequence). CDR3: CASRGGRGGNYGYTF. Here the CDR3 DNA reads TGTGCCTCTAGAGGGGGCCGAGGGGGTAACTATGGCTACACCTTC.

The chain combines TRBV7-9 with TRBJ1-1; TRBD1 matches at 8 bases. Losses at the gene ends were 1 base for V and 5 bases for J; bases not matched to a gene: 9. The CDR3 is made up of 16 amino acids. Germline CDR1 reads SEHNR; CDR2 reads FQNEAQ (reference sequence). The CDR3 DNA follows: TGTGCCAGCAGCTTAGGCGGGACAGGCGGAGCTACTGAAGCTTTCTTT. It translates to CASSLGGTGGATEAFF. Looking up the rest from reference TRBV7-9 and TRBJ1-1 gives the full variable domain: DTGVSQNPRHKITKRGQNVTFRCDPISEHNRLYWYRQTLGQGPEFLTYFQNEAQLEKSRLLSDRFSAERPKGSFSTLEIQRTEQGDSAMYLCASSLGGTGGATEAFFGQGTRLTVV.

The chain carries TRBV7-9 and TRBJ2-1, with 8 bases identical to TRBD1. The V gene's germline CDR1 is SEHNR and CDR2 FQNEAQ (reference sequence). The CDR3 contains 14 residues. The ends lost 11 bases at V and 2 bases at J; junction bases unmatched: 8. The CDR3 DNA reads as TGTGCCTCCCGGACAGGGAGCGCCTACAATGAGCAGTTCTTC. Translating gives CASRTGSAYNEQFF.

The CDR3 sequence is CASSSVSGGSYNEQFF. CDR3 nucleotides: TGTGCCAGCAGCTCAGTGAGCGGGGGCTCCTACAATGAGCAGTTCTTC. The rearrangement joins TRBV9 to TRBJ2-1; 8 bases map to TRBD2. CDR1 SGDLS and CDR2 YYNGEE come from the germline V gene. Germline trimming cut 4 bases from V and 0 bases from J; bases unmatched to any gene: 6. The CDR3 contains 16 residues. The entire variable domain, with the rest obtained from reference TRBV9 and TRBJ2-1, is as follows: DSGVTQTPKHLITATGQRVTLRCSPRSGDLSVYWYQQSLDQGLQFLIQYYNGEERAKGNILERFSAQQFPDLHSELNLSSLELGDSALYFCASSSVSGGSYNEQFFGPGTRLTVL.